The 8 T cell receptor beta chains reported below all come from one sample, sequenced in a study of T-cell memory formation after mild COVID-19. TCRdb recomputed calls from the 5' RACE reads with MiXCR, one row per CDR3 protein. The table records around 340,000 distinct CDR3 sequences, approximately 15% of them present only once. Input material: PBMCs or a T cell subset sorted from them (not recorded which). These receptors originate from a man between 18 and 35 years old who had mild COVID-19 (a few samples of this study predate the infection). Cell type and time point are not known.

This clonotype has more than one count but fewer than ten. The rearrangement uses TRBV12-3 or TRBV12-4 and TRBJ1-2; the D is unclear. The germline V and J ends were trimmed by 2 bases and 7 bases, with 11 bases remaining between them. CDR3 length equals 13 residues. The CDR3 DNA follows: TGTGCCAGCAGTTTAAGCCCCTTGGGTGGCTACACCTTC. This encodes CASSLSPLGGYTF.

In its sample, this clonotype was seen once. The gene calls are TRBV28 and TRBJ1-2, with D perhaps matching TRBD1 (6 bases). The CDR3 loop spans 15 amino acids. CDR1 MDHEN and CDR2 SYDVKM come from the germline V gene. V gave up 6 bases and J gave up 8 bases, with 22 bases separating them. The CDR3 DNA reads TGTGCCAGCAGGATACAGGGAAGTGAAGTGGCCGGCTACACCTTC. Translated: CASRIQGSEVAGYTF.

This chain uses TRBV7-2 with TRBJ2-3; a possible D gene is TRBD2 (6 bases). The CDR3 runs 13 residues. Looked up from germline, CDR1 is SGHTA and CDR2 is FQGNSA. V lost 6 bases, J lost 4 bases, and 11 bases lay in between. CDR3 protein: CASRQTSSDTQYF. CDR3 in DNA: TGTGCCAGCAGACAAACTAGCTCAGATACGCAGTATTTT.

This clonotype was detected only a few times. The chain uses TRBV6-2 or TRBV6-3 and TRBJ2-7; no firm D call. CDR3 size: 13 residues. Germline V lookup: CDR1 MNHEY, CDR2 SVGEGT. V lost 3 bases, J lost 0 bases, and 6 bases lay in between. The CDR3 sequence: CASSYVRSYEQYF. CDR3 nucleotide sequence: TGTGCCAGCAGTTATGTCCGCTCCTACGAGCAGTACTTC.

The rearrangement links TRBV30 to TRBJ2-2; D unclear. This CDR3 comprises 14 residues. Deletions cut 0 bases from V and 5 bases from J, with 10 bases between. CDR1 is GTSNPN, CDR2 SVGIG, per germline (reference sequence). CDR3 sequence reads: CAWSVRLGTGELFF. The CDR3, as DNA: TGTGCCTGGAGTGTACGTCTGGGGACCGGGGAGCTGTTTTTT.

The CDR3 is CASSFLAANTEAFF. CDR3 bases: TGTGCCAGCAGCTTTCTAGCCGCGAACACTGAAGCTTTCTTT. This chain uses TRBV7-2 with TRBJ1-1; D gene uncertain. The CDR3 is 14 amino acids. Deletions cut 3 bases from V and 1 base from J, with 9 bases between. From germline, CDR1 is SGHTA and CDR2 FQGNSA.

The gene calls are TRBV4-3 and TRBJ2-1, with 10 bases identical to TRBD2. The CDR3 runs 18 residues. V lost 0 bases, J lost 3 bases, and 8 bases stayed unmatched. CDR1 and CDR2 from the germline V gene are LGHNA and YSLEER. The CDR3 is CASSQDPPASGGYNEQFF. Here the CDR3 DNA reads TGCGCCAGCAGCCAAGATCCCCCCGCTAGCGGGGGCTACAATGAGCAGTTCTTC.

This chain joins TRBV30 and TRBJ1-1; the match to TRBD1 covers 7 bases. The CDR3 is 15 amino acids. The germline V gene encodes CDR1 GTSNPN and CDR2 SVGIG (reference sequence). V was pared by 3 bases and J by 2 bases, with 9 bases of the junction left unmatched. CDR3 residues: CAWRETGQINTEAFF. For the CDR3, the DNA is TGTGCCTGGAGGGAGACGGGACAGATAAACACTGAAGCTTTCTTT.